This TCR beta chain was profiled in a study of breast tumors, draining lymph nodes, adjacent tissues. Samples came from axillary lymph nodes draining the breast cancer. TCRdb re-analysed the multiplex PCR reads in MiXCR, keeping a single row per CDR3 protein. The sample shows about 140,000 distinct CDR3 sequences, about 33% of them seen only once. The CDR3 is 15 amino acids. V was trimmed by 6 bases and J by 4 bases, leaving 16 bases between them. This clonotype was counted many times. The sequencing input was axillary lymph node tissue. This sequence joins TRBV12-3 or TRBV12-4 and TRBJ1-5, with D uncertain. The clonotype comes from a female donor with breast cancer. Some clones in this sample may be carry-over from other donors' samples. The CDR3 loop is CASSHGPSSNQPQHF. CDR3 nucleotide sequence: TGTGCCAGCAGCCACGGGCCATCCTCGAATCAGCCCCAGCATTTT.